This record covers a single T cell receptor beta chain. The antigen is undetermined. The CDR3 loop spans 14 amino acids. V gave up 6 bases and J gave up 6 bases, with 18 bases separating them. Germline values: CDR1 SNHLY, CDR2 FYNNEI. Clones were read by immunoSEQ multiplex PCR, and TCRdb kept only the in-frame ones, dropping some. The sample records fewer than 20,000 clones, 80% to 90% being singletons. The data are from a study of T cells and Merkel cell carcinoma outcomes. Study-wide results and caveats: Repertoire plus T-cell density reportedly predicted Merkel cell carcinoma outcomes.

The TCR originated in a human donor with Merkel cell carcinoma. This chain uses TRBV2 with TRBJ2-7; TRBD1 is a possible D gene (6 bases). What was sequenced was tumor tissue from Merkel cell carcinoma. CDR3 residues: CASRGDLRGGEQYF. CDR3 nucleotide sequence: TGTGCCAGCAGGGGAGACCTCAGGGGCGGCGAGCAGTACTTC.